This TCR beta chain is from a study of T cells expressing NK-cell markers. Study outcomes and limitations: Four of the donors also had these clonotypes leading their CD3+CD56-NKG2C+ fraction.

CDR3 length equals 15 residues. Germline assignment: CDR1 MGHRA and CDR2 YSYEKL. Comment on this clonotype: The antigen remains undetermined.

TCRdb reprocessed the 5' RACE reads; each CDR3 protein has one entry and no DNA is given. This sample's table reports 150,000 to 180,000 distinct CDR3 sequences. The sequence derives from a woman in her fifties or sixties in good health. Sequencing input: blood T cells: a sorted CD56 or NKG2C T cell subset, CD4+ or CD8+ T cells, or bulk PBMC T cells (not recorded which). This chain joins TRBV4-1 and TRBJ1-1; as DNA is missing, the TRBD1 call by TCRdb cannot be tested. The CDR3 spells CASSHGTGSSSEAFF.